The rows below give T cell receptor beta chains drawn from one sample of a study of CD8+CD57+ T cells in acquired aplastic anemia. Each CDR3 protein is one row after TCRdb ran MiXCR on the reads. The table lists 250,000 to 300,000 distinct CDR3 sequences, about 50% of them singletons, with 1% to 1.5% in the top ten. Source material: sorted CD4+, CD8+, or CD8+CD57+ T cells (not recorded which) from PBMCs. Receptor source: a human donor with aplastic anemia. The CDR3 runs from the conserved cysteine through the conserved F or W. The order of the fields is J gene, D gene, V gene, clone size, CDR3 DNA, CDR3 protein. A D gene is named only where the DNA matches it firmly. A row's size may be missing; if present it is once, few, many or a size class.

J gene: TRBJ2-1
D gene: TRBD2
V gene: TRBV12-3/TRBV12-4
clone size: many
CDR3 DNA: TGTGCCAGCCGTACCCCGGGACTAGCGGCTTTCGAGCAGTTCTTC
CDR3 protein: CASRTPGLAAFEQFF

J gene: TRBJ1-2
D gene: TRBD1
V gene: TRBV2
clone size: NA
CDR3 DNA: TGTGCCAGCAGCGACAGGGGGCGAGGGGATGGCTACACCTTC
CDR3 protein: CASSDRGRGDGYTF

J gene: TRBJ2-7
D gene: NA
V gene: TRBV15
clone size: NA
CDR3 DNA: TGTGCCACCAGCACGGGCGAGATCTACGAGCAGTACTTC
CDR3 protein: CATSTGEIYEQYF

J gene: TRBJ1-3
D gene: TRBD1
V gene: TRBV7-9
clone size: many
CDR3 DNA: TGTGCCAGCAGCGGCGCCGGGACAGGGGTGCACACCATATATTTT
CDR3 protein: CASSGAGTGVHTIYF

J gene: TRBJ2-5
D gene: TRBD1
V gene: TRBV15
clone size: few
CDR3 DNA: TGTGCCACCAGCAGAGGAGGGACAGTCGGCGGCGAGACCCAGTACTTC
CDR3 protein: CATSRGGTVGGETQYF

J gene: TRBJ1-2
D gene: TRBD1
V gene: TRBV12-3/TRBV12-4
clone size: NA
CDR3 DNA: TGTGCCAGCAGTTTGGGACAGGGGGCCTATGGCTACACCTTC
CDR3 protein: CASSLGQGAYGYTF

J gene: TRBJ2-6
D gene: NA
V gene: TRBV7-9
clone size: many
CDR3 DNA: TGTGCCAGCAGCTCGGGGACCTCTGGGGCCAACGTCCTGACTTTC
CDR3 protein: CASSSGTSGANVLTF

J gene: TRBJ2-5
D gene: NA
V gene: TRBV12-3/TRBV12-4
clone size: few
CDR3 DNA: TGTGCCAGCAGTTTATGGGTGGGAGAGACCCAGTACTTC
CDR3 protein: CASSLWVGETQYF

J gene: TRBJ1-2
D gene: NA
V gene: TRBV7-8
clone size: NA
CDR3 DNA: TGTGCCAGCAGCCAGGAGGCCGTCTATGGCTACACCTTC
CDR3 protein: CASSQEAVYGYTF

J gene: TRBJ1-2
D gene: NA
V gene: TRBV7-3
clone size: NA
CDR3 DNA: TGTGCCAGCAGCTCCGGACAGTTGCATAATTACTATGGCTACACCTTC
CDR3 protein: CASSSGQLHNYYGYTF

J gene: TRBJ1-1
D gene: NA
V gene: TRBV7-9
clone size: NA
CDR3 DNA: TGTGCCAGCAGCTTAATGGCATCGGCTGGAAACACTGAAGCTTTCTTT
CDR3 protein: CASSLMASAGNTEAFF

J gene: TRBJ1-1
D gene: NA
V gene: TRBV29-1
clone size: NA
CDR3 DNA: TGCAGCCCTCGGGGAGGTGGGAACACTGAAGCTTTCTTT
CDR3 protein: CSPRGGGNTEAFF

J gene: TRBJ2-3
D gene: TRBD2
V gene: TRBV2
clone size: many
CDR3 DNA: TGTGCCAGCAGTACTAGCGGGGGGGTGAAAGATACGCAGTATTTT
CDR3 protein: CASSTSGGVKDTQYF

J gene: TRBJ2-6
D gene: TRBD2
V gene: TRBV11-2
clone size: few
CDR3 DNA: TGTGCCAGCTCCCGGGGGGGGTCCTCTCTCTCTGGGGCCAACGTCCTGACTTTC
CDR3 protein: CASSRGGSSLSGANVLTF

J gene: TRBJ2-3
D gene: TRBD2
V gene: TRBV7-9
clone size: few
CDR3 DNA: TGTGCCAGCAGCTTAAGCGCGGCTAGCGGGGAAACAGATACGCAGTATTTT
CDR3 protein: CASSLSAASGETDTQYF

J gene: TRBJ1-5
D gene: NA
V gene: TRBV5-6
clone size: many
CDR3 DNA: TGTGCCAGCAGCTTGATGGGGTTGCAGCCCCAGCATTTT
CDR3 protein: CASSLMGLQPQHF

J gene: TRBJ2-3
D gene: TRBD2
V gene: TRBV14
clone size: many
CDR3 DNA: TGTGCCAGCAGCCAAGATAACGCGGGAGGTACCACAGATACGCAGTATTTT
CDR3 protein: CASSQDNAGGTTDTQYF

J gene: TRBJ2-7
D gene: NA
V gene: TRBV7-2
clone size: NA
CDR3 DNA: TGTGCCAGCAGCCGCTCAACGGGGGGCGGGGGTTCCTACGAGCAGTACTTC
CDR3 protein: CASSRSTGGGGSYEQYF

J gene: TRBJ1-2
D gene: TRBD1
V gene: TRBV29-1
clone size: NA
CDR3 DNA: TGCAGCGTTGAAGATCTACCCGGGACAGGGCTGGCCGGCTACACCTTC
CDR3 protein: CSVEDLPGTGLAGYTF

J gene: TRBJ2-3
D gene: TRBD2
V gene: TRBV10-1
clone size: NA
CDR3 DNA: TGTGCCAGCAGTCCAGGGCTAGCGGGCACAGATACGCAGTATTTT
CDR3 protein: CASSPGLAGTDTQYF

J gene: TRBJ2-7
D gene: TRBD2
V gene: TRBV15
clone size: once
CDR3 DNA: TGTGCCACCACCTCGGGAGGACGCAATGAGCAGTACTTC
CDR3 protein: CATTSGGRNEQYF

J gene: TRBJ2-7
D gene: TRBD1
V gene: TRBV20-1
clone size: NA
CDR3 DNA: TGCAGTGCGGGACAGGGATCCTACGAGCAGTACTTC
CDR3 protein: CSAGQGSYEQYF

J gene: TRBJ2-1
D gene: NA
V gene: TRBV7-9
clone size: NA
CDR3 DNA: TGTGCCAGCAGCTTAGGTGCAGGGTTGGATGAGCAGTTCTTC
CDR3 protein: CASSLGAGLDEQFF

J gene: TRBJ2-5
D gene: NA
V gene: TRBV20-1
clone size: many
CDR3 DNA: TGCAGTGCTAGAGATGGGCCCGGCTACGGGGAGACCCAGTACTTC
CDR3 protein: CSARDGPGYGETQYF

J gene: TRBJ2-5
D gene: TRBD2
V gene: TRBV10-1
clone size: NA
CDR3 DNA: TGCGCCAGCAGTGAGAAGCGGGGGCGAGAGACCCAGTACTTC
CDR3 protein: CASSEKRGRETQYF

J gene: TRBJ2-7
D gene: NA
V gene: TRBV20-1
clone size: NA
CDR3 DNA: TGCAGTGCTAGACTAGCGTTCCCTGGCGAGCAGTACTTC
CDR3 protein: CSARLAFPGEQYF